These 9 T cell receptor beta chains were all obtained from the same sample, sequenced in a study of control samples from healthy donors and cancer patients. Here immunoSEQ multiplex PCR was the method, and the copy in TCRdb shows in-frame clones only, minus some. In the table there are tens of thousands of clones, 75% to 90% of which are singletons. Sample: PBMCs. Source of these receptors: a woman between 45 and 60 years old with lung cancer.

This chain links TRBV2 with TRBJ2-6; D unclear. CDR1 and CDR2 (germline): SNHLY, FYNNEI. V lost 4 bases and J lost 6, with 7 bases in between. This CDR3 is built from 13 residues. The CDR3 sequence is CASSAPEANVLTF. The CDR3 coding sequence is TGTGCCAGCAGTGCCCCCGAGGCCAACGTCCTGACTTTC.

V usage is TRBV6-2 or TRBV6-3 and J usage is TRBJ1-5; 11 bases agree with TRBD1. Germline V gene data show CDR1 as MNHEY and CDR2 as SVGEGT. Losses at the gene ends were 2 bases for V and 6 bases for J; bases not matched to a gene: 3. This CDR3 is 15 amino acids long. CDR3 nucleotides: TGTGCCAGCAGTTACGTGGACAGGGGGCTTCAGCCCCAGCATTTT. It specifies CASSYVDRGLQPQHF.

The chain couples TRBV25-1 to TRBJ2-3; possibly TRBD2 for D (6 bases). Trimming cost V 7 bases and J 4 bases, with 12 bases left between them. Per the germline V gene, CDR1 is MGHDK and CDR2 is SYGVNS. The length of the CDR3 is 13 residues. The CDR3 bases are TGTGCCAGCATGGGGCGGGGTTCAGATACGCAGTATTTT. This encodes CASMGRGSDTQYF.

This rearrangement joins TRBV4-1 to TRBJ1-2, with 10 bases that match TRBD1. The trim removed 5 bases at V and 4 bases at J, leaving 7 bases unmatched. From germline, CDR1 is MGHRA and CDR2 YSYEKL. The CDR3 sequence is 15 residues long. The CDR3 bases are TGCGCCAGCAGCGACCGGGACAGGGGCTTCTATGGCTACACCTTC. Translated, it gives CASSDRDRGFYGYTF.

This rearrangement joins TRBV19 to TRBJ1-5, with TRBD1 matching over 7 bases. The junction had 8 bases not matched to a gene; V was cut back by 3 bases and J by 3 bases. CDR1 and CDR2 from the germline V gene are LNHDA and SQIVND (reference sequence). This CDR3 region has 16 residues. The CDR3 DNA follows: TGTGCCAGTAGTATCACTACAGGGGCCATCAATCAGCCCCAGCATTTT. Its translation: CASSITTGAINQPQHF. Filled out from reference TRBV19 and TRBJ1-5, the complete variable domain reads DGGITQSPKYLFRKEGQNVTLSCEQNLNHDAMYWYRQDPGQGLRLIYYSQIVNDFQKGDIAEGYSVSREKKESFPLTVTSAQKNPTAFYLCASSITTGAINQPQHFGDGTRLSIL.

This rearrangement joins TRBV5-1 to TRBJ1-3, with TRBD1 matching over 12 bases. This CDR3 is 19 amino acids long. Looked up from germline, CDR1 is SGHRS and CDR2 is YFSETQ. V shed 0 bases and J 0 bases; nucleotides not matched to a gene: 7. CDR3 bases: TGCGCCAGCAGCTTGGATGGTGGGACAGGGGGCCTCTCTGGAAACACCATATATTTT. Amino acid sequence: CASSLDGGTGGLSGNTIYF.

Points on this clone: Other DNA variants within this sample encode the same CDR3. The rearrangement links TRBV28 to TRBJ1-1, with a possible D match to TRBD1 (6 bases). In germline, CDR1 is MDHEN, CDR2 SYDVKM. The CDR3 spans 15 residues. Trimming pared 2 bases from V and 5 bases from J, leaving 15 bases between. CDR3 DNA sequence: TGTGCCAGCAGTTTAGGGGGAGGGGGTCGAACTGAAGCTTTCTTT. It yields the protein CASSLGGGGRTEAFF.

Here the CDR3 reads CASRGQGISPLHF. CDR3 nucleotides: TGTGCCAGCAGAGGACAGGGAATCTCACCCCTCCACTTT. The chain carries TRBV27 and TRBJ1-6, with 8 positions matching TRBD1. Trimming at V came to 6 bases and at J to 10 bases, leaving 5 bases not matched to a gene. The CDR3 has 13 amino acids. CDR1 and CDR2 (germline): MNHEY, SMNVEV (reference sequence).

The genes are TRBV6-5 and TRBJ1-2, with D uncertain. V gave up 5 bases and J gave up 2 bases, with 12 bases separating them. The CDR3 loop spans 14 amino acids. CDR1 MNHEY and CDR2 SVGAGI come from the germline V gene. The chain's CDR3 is CASSRGTRNYGYTF. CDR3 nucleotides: TGTGCCAGCAGTCGGGGAACGCGGAACTATGGCTACACCTTC.